This record covers a single TCR beta chain. What it binds is not known. The CDR3 length is 13 residues. The germline V gene has CDR1 DFQATT and CDR2 SNEGSKA (reference sequence). Trimming removed 6 bases from V and 8 bases from J; junction bases left unmatched: 11. This entry comes from a study of T cell repertoires in cytomegalovirus infection. On the study more broadly: Indicated by public TCR beta signatures were CMV infection and matching HLA type. The study, taken as a whole, reports: People with CMV and the relevant HLA were identified by cumulative public TCR beta family frequency. Dominating the ex vivo response were HLA-C-restricted CMV-specific TCR beta clonotypes.

MiXCR, run by TCRdb on the reads, gives a single entry per CDR3 protein. The sample lists approximately 250,000 distinct CDR3 sequences; roughly 9.1% were seen once. This clonotype was obtained from a human donor in good health (CMV status not recorded). Some clones in this sample may be carry-over from other donors' samples. The V call is TRBV20-1, the J call TRBJ1-1, with 8 bases that match TRBD1. Input material: PBMCs. The CDR3 DNA reads as TGCAGTGCCCCTGTGGCTGGACAGGGCGAAGCTTTCTTT. Translated, it gives CSAPVAGQGEAFF.